This record covers a single T cell receptor (beta chain). The CDR3 loop spans 13 amino acids. Trimming cost V 3 bases and J 1 base, with 4 bases left between them. Germline V gene data show CDR1 as MNHNS and CDR2 as SASEGT. This entry is derived from a study of blood T cell repertoires in COVID-19. As handled by the study authors: Researchers report that nucleated cell counts were estimated from reference gene primer amplification. Some clones are missing from TCRdb's copy, which holds only in-frame ones; the method was immunoSEQ multiplex PCR. V and J calls and clone size are those listed in that table; D and trimming were worked out from the DNA. In the table there are about 190,000 clones, around 82% of which are singletons.

V and J are TRBV6-1 and TRBJ1-5; no clear D. What was sequenced was peripheral blood. The clonotype originates from a man aged 80 or over with COVID-19, enrolled during active disease. The CDR3: CASSDRSNQPQHF. Written as DNA, the CDR3 is TGTGCCAGCAGTGACAGAAGCAATCAGCCCCAGCATTTT.